In this sample, the clone carrying this T cell receptor (beta chain) turned up a few times. Its specificity is not known. This sample was included in a study of T cell repertoires in cytomegalovirus infection. Across the whole study: Indications came from public TCR beta signatures; they pointed to CMV infection and to a matching HLA type. Study results and caveats: Public TCR beta family frequency separated CMV-and-HLA carriers, including in an independent cohort. Across the ex vivo response, the dominant clonotypes were HLA-C-restricted CMV-specific TCR beta clonotypes.

TCRdb re-called the reads with MiXCR, one entry per CDR3 protein. The sample contains more than 150,000 distinct CDR3 sequences, over 15% of which appear only once. The sequencing input was CD8+ T cells from PBMCs. The sequence derives from a human donor in good health (CMV status not recorded). Some clones in this sample may be carry-over from other donors' samples.

The CDR3 coding sequence is TGTGCCAGCAGTCCGACAGTCTACTACGAGCAGTACTTC. Translation: CASSPTVYYEQYF. This chain joins TRBV6-2 or TRBV6-3 and TRBJ2-7; a possible D gene is TRBD1 (5 bases). Between the trimmed V and J ends, which lost 5 bases and 3 bases, there was a span of 11 bases. Germline-derived CDR1 and CDR2 are MNHEY and SVGEGT. The CDR3 extends over 13 amino acids.